This entry concerns a single T cell receptor (beta chain). What antigen it recognizes has not been identified. No per-base quality is available; no much larger clone lies one base away. The library was made by the immunoSEQ multiplex PCR assay. Entries here come from immuneACCESS through TCRdb and include only in-frame sequences with V and J called. Some clones fail to appear in such tables; in the studies checked, an unresolved V gene covers under half of the shortfall, and the cause of the remainder is unknown. For this sample there are approximately 65,000 clones; 85% to 90% appear just once. The leading ten clones occupy about 20% of the sample. This entry is derived from a study of control samples from healthy donors and cancer patients (TCRdb year 2020). The source material was PBMCs. This clonotype was obtained from a man between 60 and 75 years old with lung cancer.

The CDR3 corresponds to CASRNTEDYGYTF. The nucleotide sequence reads TGTGCCAGCAGGAACACAGAGGACTATGGCTACACCTTC. The chain couples TRBV12-3 or TRBV12-4 to TRBJ1-2; a confident D gene designation cannot be given. Cut back by 6 bases and 3 bases, the V and J ends lie 11 bases apart. From cysteine to phenylalanine, the CDR3 is 13 amino acids long. Only the CDR3 portion is preserved as DNA: 39 bases, with reading frame beginning at the first base.